Listed below are T cell receptor beta chains from one sample, sequenced in a study of blood T cell repertoires in COVID-19. The method was immunoSEQ multiplex PCR; TCRdb's version includes in-frame clones alone and lacks a portion of them. The sample yields some 190,000 clones, approximately 80% seen once. Material: PBMCs or T cells enriched from blood (not recorded which). These receptors were obtained from a man aged 60-69 years who had been exposed to COVID-19. Each CDR3 is given with its conserved first and last residue. A D gene is named only where the DNA matches it firmly. The size field is filled for only some rows; it gives once, few, many or a size class.

>TRBJ1-1|TRBV6-2/TRBV6-3|once|TRBD1
CASSSPGTGRSEAFF
TGTGCCAGCAGTTCTCCCGGGACAGGGCGGTCCGAAGCTTTCTTT
>TRBJ2-5|TRBV11-2|few|.
CASSSSVFKRGQETQYF
TGTGCCAGCAGCTCTTCAGTTTTCAAGAGAGGGCAAGAGACCCAGTACTTC
>TRBJ1-5|TRBV28|once|TRBD1
CASIQGGVTQPQHF
TGTGCCAGTATACAGGGGGGGGTCACTCAGCCCCAGCATTTT
>TRBJ2-3|TRBV5-4|.|TRBD2
CASSLAGLGADTQYF
TGTGCCAGCAGCTTGGCAGGACTAGGAGCAGATACGCAGTATTTT
>TRBJ1-2|TRBV28|.|TRBD1
CASSTGEYGYTF
TGTGCCAGCTCTACAGGGGAATATGGCTACACCTTC
>TRBJ2-3|TRBV19|many|TRBD2
CASSMRAGVLTDTQYF
TGTGCCAGTAGTATGCGCGCGGGAGTGTTGACAGATACGCAGTATTTT
>TRBJ2-7|TRBV28|.|.
CASSPPGVRTEQYF
TGTGCCAGCAGTCCCCCGGGGGTTCGGACCGAGCAGTACTTC
>TRBJ2-7|TRBV4-1|once|TRBD1
CASSRTGTGSSYEQYF
TGCGCCAGCAGCCGGACCGGGACAGGGAGCTCCTACGAGCAGTACTTC
>TRBJ2-1|TRBV28|.|.
CASSLTLVNEQFF
TGTGCCAGCAGTTTAACACTAGTCAATGAGCAGTTCTTC
>TRBJ2-7|TRBV10-1|.|.
CASSDSSVVGSWFEQYF
TGCGCCAGCAGTGATAGTTCGGTCGTTGGTAGCTGGTTCGAGCAGTACTTC
>TRBJ2-2|TRBV24-1|few|.
CATSTNTGELFF
TGTGCCACCAGTACAAACACCGGGGAGCTGTTTTTT
>TRBJ1-2|TRBV6-5|.|TRBD1
CASSPPTGLNYGYTF
TGTGCCAGCAGTCCCCCGACAGGGCTCAACTATGGCTACACCTTC
>TRBJ2-1|TRBV7-2|few|.
CASSLIAQGHNEQFF
TGTGCCAGCAGCCTCATTGCACAGGGCCACAATGAGCAGTTCTTC
>TRBJ1-5|TRBV5-6|.|TRBD1
CASSSGQGSNQPQHF
TGTGCCAGCAGTTCGGGACAGGGTAGCAATCAGCCCCAGCATTTT
>TRBJ2-2|TRBV27|.|.
CASSLAPGTGELFF
TGTGCCAGCAGTTTAGCCCCGGGCACCGGGGAGCTGTTTTTT
>TRBJ2-7|TRBV6-5|.|TRBD1
CASRKTGTGGYEQYF
TGTGCCAGCAGAAAAACCGGGACAGGGGGCTACGAGCAGTACTTC
>TRBJ1-1|TRBV19|.|.
CASSMSGLSNTEAFF
TGTGCCAGTAGTATGTCCGGACTGTCGAACACTGAAGCTTTCTTT
>TRBJ1-5|TRBV13|.|.
CASSLGRGKGQPQHF
TGTGCCAGCAGCTTAGGCAGGGGAAAGGGACAGCCCCAGCATTTT
>TRBJ2-7|TRBV6-1|.|TRBD2
CASRRGLAGAPEQYF
TGTGCCAGCAGACGCGGACTAGCGGGAGCTCCCGAGCAGTACTTC
>TRBJ1-6|TRBV7-3|.|.
CASSSHKKPSDWSSPLHF
TGTGCCAGCAGCTCACACAAAAAACCCTCGGACTGGAGTTCACCCCTCCACTTT
>TRBJ1-4|TRBV9|once|.
CASSVGQGGEKLFF
TGTGCCAGCAGCGTCGGGCAGGGAGGGGAAAAACTGTTTTTT
>TRBJ2-7|TRBV27|.|.
CASSFGQYYEQYF
TGTGCCAGCAGTTTCGGACAGTACTACGAGCAGTACTTC
>TRBJ2-5|TRBV24-1|.|TRBD2
CATSDFLAGAGETQYF
TGTGCCACCAGTGATTTTCTAGCGGGAGCGGGGGAGACCCAGTACTTC
>TRBJ2-1|TRBV7-2|.|.
CASSLAAGRAYYEQFF
TGTGCCAGCAGCTTAGCTGCAGGTAGAGCTTACTATGAGCAGTTCTTC
>TRBJ1-1|TRBV30|once|.
CAWDPVGAGKMNTEAFF
TGTGCCTGGGACCCCGTAGGGGCAGGAAAGATGAACACTGAAGCTTTCTTT
>TRBJ1-5|TRBV5-1|.|TRBD1
CASSRSAGGQPQHF
TGCGCCAGCAGCCGTTCGGCAGGGGGGCAGCCCCAGCATTTT
>TRBJ1-6|TRBV9|once|.
CASKQDNSPLHF
TGTGCCAGCAAGCAGGATAATTCACCCCTCCACTTT
>TRBJ1-2|TRBV5-1|.|.
CASSPAGSPGDYTF
TGCGCCAGCAGCCCCGCGGGTTCGCCCGGGGACTACACCTTC
>TRBJ1-6|TRBV27|.|TRBD1
CASSPRPLRDRGPKKDSPLHF
TGTGCCAGCAGTCCGAGACCCCTCCGGGACAGGGGACCAAAAAAGGATTCACCCCTCCACTTT
>TRBJ1-2|TRBV12-3/TRBV12-4|.|.
CASSPDSNYGYTF
TGTGCCAGCAGTCCCGACAGTAACTATGGCTACACCTTC
>TRBJ1-2|TRBV14|.|TRBD1
CASSRGDRGDYGYTF
TGTGCCAGCAGCCGAGGGGACAGGGGAGATTATGGCTACACCTTC
>TRBJ2-7|TRBV6-5|.|TRBD1
CASSYSTGTGFGEQYF
TGTGCCAGCAGTTACTCAACCGGGACAGGGTTCGGAGAGCAGTACTTC
>TRBJ2-7|TRBV19|once|.
CASSIPGESSYEQYF
TGTGCCAGTAGTATCCCGGGGGAAAGCTCCTACGAGCAGTACTTC
>TRBJ1-5|TRBV10-3|.|TRBD1
CATFRGPGQPQHF
TGTGCCACCTTCAGGGGGCCTGGGCAGCCCCAGCATTTT
>TRBJ1-2|TRBV12-3/TRBV12-4|.|.
CASRGDLGHGYTF
TGTGCCAGCAGGGGTGACCTGGGGCATGGCTACACCTTC
>TRBJ2-4|TRBV7-7|.|.
CASSPTGILENIQYF
TGTGCCAGCAGCCCCACCGGGATCCTCGAAAACATTCAGTACTTC
>TRBJ2-5|TRBV28|.|.
CASSSLETQYF
TGTGCCAGCAGTTCCCTGGAGACCCAGTACTTC
>TRBJ2-1|TRBV27|.|.
CASSLWGGREQFF
TGTGCCAGCAGTTTATGGGGGGGCCGGGAGCAGTTCTTC
>TRBJ1-6|TRBV27|.|TRBD1
CASSPLRDRGSGSPLHF
TGTGCCAGCAGTCCCCTCCGGGACAGGGGGTCAGGATCACCCCTCCACTTT
>TRBJ2-7|TRBV24-1|.|.
CATSEGAPFEQYF
TGTGCCACCAGTGAAGGGGCCCCTTTTGAGCAGTACTTC
>TRBJ2-3|TRBV5-1|.|TRBD2
CASGLAGGTDTQYF
TGCGCCAGCGGACTAGCGGGAGGCACAGATACGCAGTATTTT
>TRBJ1-6|TRBV7-3|.|TRBD1
CASSLGQGSSPLHF
TGTGCCAGCAGCCTCGGACAGGGAAGTTCACCCCTCCACTTT
>TRBJ2-4|TRBV27|.|.
CASSLQPVKNIQYF
TGTGCCAGCAGCCTACAGCCGGTCAAAAACATTCAGTACTTC
>TRBJ2-5|TRBV19|.|TRBD1
CASSPTGQETQYF
TGTGCCAGTAGTCCGACAGGGCAAGAGACCCAGTACTTC
>TRBJ2-1|TRBV2|.|TRBD2
CASSEVLAGYNEQFF
TGTGCCAGCAGTGAGGTGCTAGCGGGGTACAATGAGCAGTTCTTC
>TRBJ2-3|TRBV7-2|.|TRBD1
CASSPGTGAATDTQYF
TGTGCCAGCAGCCCAGGGACAGGGGCGGCCACAGATACGCAGTATTTT
>TRBJ2-3|TRBV5-1|.|TRBD2
CASSLQGLGTDTQYF
TGCGCCAGCAGCCTACAGGGACTAGGCACAGATACGCAGTATTTT
>TRBJ2-7|TRBV7-3|.|.
CASSLSQGSYEQYF
TGTGCCAGCAGCTTATCCCAGGGTTCCTACGAGCAGTACTTC
>TRBJ2-4|TRBV6-6|few|.
CASSTGGAKNIQYF
TGTGCCAGCAGTACCGGGGGAGCCAAAAACATTCAGTACTTC
>TRBJ2-1|TRBV5-1|once|TRBD1
CASSLGDSPSYNEQFF
TGCGCCAGCAGCTTGGGGGACAGCCCATCCTACAATGAGCAGTTCTTC
>TRBJ1-2|TRBV29-1|.|.
CSVERGKGGYTF
TGCAGCGTTGAGAGGGGGAAAGGGGGCTACACCTTC
>TRBJ2-2|TRBV28|.|TRBD1
CASSYATGFTGELFF
TGTGCCAGCAGTTACGCGACAGGGTTCACCGGGGAGCTGTTTTTT
>TRBJ2-3|TRBV5-1|.|TRBD1
CASSLAGTGFVTDTQYF
TGCGCCAGCAGCTTGGCCGGGACAGGGTTTGTCACAGATACGCAGTATTTT
>TRBJ2-2|TRBV4-3|.|.
CASSQDEGQGDTGELFF
TGCGCCAGCAGCCAAGATGAAGGGCAGGGCGACACCGGGGAGCTGTTTTTT
>TRBJ1-4|TRBV24-1|.|TRBD1
CATSDSGQINEKLFF
TGTGCCACCAGTGATTCGGGACAGATTAATGAAAAACTGTTTTTT
>TRBJ1-2|TRBV19|.|TRBD1
CASSISRAGGNYGYTF
TGTGCCAGTAGTATCAGTCGGGCAGGGGGCAACTATGGCTACACCTTC
>TRBJ1-5|TRBV6-2/TRBV6-3|.|.
CASSPPTGSRQPQHF
TGTGCCAGCAGCCCCCCTACAGGGTCCAGACAGCCCCAGCATTTT
>TRBJ1-2|TRBV18|once|.
CASSPIRGGTYGYTF
TGTGCCAGCTCACCGATACGGGGGGGGACCTATGGCTACACCTTC